Sequencing of this TCR beta chain was carried out in a study of regulatory T cells in long-lasting Graves disease. Investigators prepared the TCR beta libraries by applying iRepertoire HTBI primers and Arm-PCR of CDR3 regions. One entry per CDR3 protein results from TCRdb running MiXCR on the multiplex PCR reads. The table has 500,000 or so distinct CDR3 sequences, 15% to 20% seen once. This clonotype was seen repeatedly, ten times or more. Time point: newly diagnosed GD, antithyroid drugs for less than 3 months. RNA isolated from PBMCs was used to make the TCR library. Peripheral blood, roughly 10 milliliters of it, was drawn into EDTA tubes. The V segment lost 3 bases and the J segment 8 bases; nucleotides outside the gene matches: 9. CDR3 size: 15 residues. Germline V gives CDR1 DFQATT, CDR2 SNEGSKA (reference sequence). A further study also used this sample, focusing on T cells in Graves' hyperthyroidism and ophthalmopathy.

The J gene is TRBJ2-1, the V gene TRBV20-1, with 11 bases aligning to TRBD2. The source of this sequence is a man aged 35-49 years with Graves disease. This sample comprised peripheral blood mononuclear cells (PBMCs), obtained at new diagnosis, from a patient treated with antithyroid drugs. In DNA, the CDR3 is TGCAGTGCTAGCAGACTAGCGGGATTGTACGATGAGCAGTTCTTC. Its translation: CSASRLAGLYDEQFF.